The subject of this entry is one T cell receptor (beta chain). This record belongs to a study of blood T cell repertoires in COVID-19. Study-level information: Sources were T cells, B-cell-depleted T cells, or PBMCs; the material itself was cDNA or gDNA.

Measured with immunoSEQ multiplex PCR; TCRdb has only the in-frame clones, and not every one. The sample consists of about 260,000 clones, less than 90% of them appearing once. Trimming stripped 3 bases from V and 10 bases from J, with 15 bases between. Germline values: CDR1 MGHRA, CDR2 YSYEKL. The CDR3 is 13 amino acids. The rearrangement links TRBV4-1 to TRBJ1-2; D might be TRBD1 (6 bases). The clonotype comes from a man between 25 and 39 years old with active or convalescent COVID-19. The sequencing input was peripheral blood. The CDR3 nucleotides are TGCGCCAGCAGCCAGGAGGACAGTGGGATCTACACCTTC. The encoded protein is CASSQEDSGIYTF.